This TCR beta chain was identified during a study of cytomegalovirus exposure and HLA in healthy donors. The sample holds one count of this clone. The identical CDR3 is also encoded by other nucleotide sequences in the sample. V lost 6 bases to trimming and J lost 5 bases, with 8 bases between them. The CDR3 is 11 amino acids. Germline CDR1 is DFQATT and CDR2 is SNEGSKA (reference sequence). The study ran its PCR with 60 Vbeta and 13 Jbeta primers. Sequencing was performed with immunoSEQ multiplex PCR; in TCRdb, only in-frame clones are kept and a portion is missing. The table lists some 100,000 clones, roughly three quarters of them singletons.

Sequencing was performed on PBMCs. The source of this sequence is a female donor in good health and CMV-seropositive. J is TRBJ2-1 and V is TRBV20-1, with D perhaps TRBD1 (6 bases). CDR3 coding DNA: TGCAGTGCCCAGGGGAACAATGAGCAGTTCTTC. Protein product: CSAQGNNEQFF.